These 18 T cell receptor beta chains originate from one sample sequenced in a study of blood T cell repertoires in COVID-19 (TCRdb year 2020). The library was obtained by the immunoSEQ multiplex PCR assay. The immuneACCESS repertoire file appears here via TCRdb, limited to in-frame rearrangements. These files lack a portion of the clones; in checked studies, under half of the deficit traces to unresolved V genes, and the cause of the others is not known. This sample gives about 440,000 clones in total; approximately 90% of them show up just once. The top ten clones comprise roughly 4% of the sample. The sample consisted of peripheral blood. These receptors were obtained from a woman aged 25 to 39 with acute or convalescent COVID-19.

Points on this clone: Other DNA sequences from this sample encode an identical CDR3 as well. J is TRBJ1-2 and V is TRBV5-1, with unresolved D. Per the germline V gene, CDR1 is SGHRS and CDR2 is YFSETQ. This CDR3 spans 13 amino acids. Trimming stripped 4 bases from V and 0 bases from J, with 7 bases between. The CDR3 is CASSLDSNYGYTF. Written as DNA, the CDR3 is TGCGCCAGCAGCCTGGACTCTAACTATGGCTACACCTTC.

This chain uses TRBV2 with TRBJ2-2; TRBD2 matches 14 bases. This CDR3 region has 18 residues. CDR1 is SNHLY and CDR2 is FYNNEI in the germline V gene. V lost 5 bases and J lost 3; bases outside the gene matches: 8. CDR3 nucleotides: TGTGCCAGCAGTCGGACTAGCGGGGGGCCAACATACACCGGGGAGCTGTTTTTT. Translation: CASSRTSGGPTYTGELFF.

The gene calls are TRBV11-2 and TRBJ1-6, with 7 bases lining up with TRBD1. The trim removed 0 bases at V and 10 bases at J, leaving 21 bases unmatched. The CDR3 sequence is 20 residues long. Germline V gene sequence: CDR1 SGHAT, CDR2 FQNNGV. The CDR3 nucleotides are TGTGCCAGCAGCTTAGAGGGGGTATTGAAGTGGAGGACAGGTAAATCACCCCTCCACTTT. It specifies CASSLEGVLKWRTGKSPLHF.

This clone has just a few counts. The germline gene is not matched at one end of the junction; a read error may be the cause. This chain connects TRBV5-4 to TRBJ1-1; maybe TRBD1 (6 bases). The CDR3 totals 13 residues. The germline V gene encodes CDR1 SGHNT and CDR2 YYREEE (reference sequence). The CDR3 sequence: CASSLAGGPQVKF. The CDR3 nucleotides are TGTGCCAGCAGCTTGGCCGGGGGGCCGCAAGTTAAATTT. Full variable domain (outside the CDR3, taken from reference TRBV5-4 and TRBJ1-1): ETGVTQSPTHLIKTRGQQVTLRCSSQSGHNTVSWYQQALGQGPQFIFQYYREEENGRGNFPPRFSGLQFPNYSSELNVNALELDDSALYLCASSLAGGPQVKFGQGTRLTVV.

The chain recombines TRBV6-5 with TRBJ1-2, with D hard to call. Trimming cost V 0 bases and J 7 bases, with 12 bases left between them. This CDR3 has 14 residues. CDR1 MNHEY and CDR2 SVGAGI come from the germline V gene. Here the CDR3 reads CASSYSTGEGGYTF. In DNA form, the CDR3 reads TGTGCCAGCAGTTACTCGACCGGGGAGGGTGGCTACACCTTC.

This clone occurred a few times. The chain has TRBV4-1 and TRBJ1-2; TRBD1 is a possible D gene (5 bases). This CDR3 region has 16 residues. V was pared by 0 bases and J by 8 bases, with 19 bases between. Germline V gives CDR1 MGHRA, CDR2 YSYEKL. The CDR3 DNA follows: TGCGCCAGCAGCCAAGAGACCTCTCGCGGGGGTGCGGGCTACACCTTC. It yields the protein CASSQETSRGGAGYTF.

The J gene is TRBJ1-1, the V gene TRBV10-3; D perhaps matches TRBD1 (6 bases). The ends were cut back, 9 bases at V and 2 bases at J, with 13 bases in the middle. The CDR3 is 13 amino acids. Germline lookup yields CDR1 ENHRY and CDR2 SYGVKD. CDR3 sequence: CAILDSKNTEAFF. CDR3 nucleotide sequence: TGTGCCATTTTGGACAGCAAAAACACTGAAGCTTTCTTT.

The chain couples TRBV28 to TRBJ1-5; D remains ambiguous. The germline V gene encodes CDR1 MDHEN and CDR2 SYDVKM. There are 15 residues in the CDR3. V lost 8 bases and J 4 bases, leaving 18 bases between the germline ends. For the CDR3, the DNA is TGTGCCAGCGGGAGGCCTGATTATGTTAATCAGCCCCAGCATTTT. Translation: CASGRPDYVNQPQHF.

The chain recombines TRBV19 with TRBJ2-3; D is undetermined. The CDR3 contains 11 residues. Germline CDR1 is LNHDA and CDR2 is SQIVND (reference sequence). The V end lost 7 bases, the J end lost 6 bases, and 8 bases lay between the germline ends. CDR3 region: CASKRDDTQYF. The CDR3 DNA follows: TGTGCCAGTAAGCGAGACGATACGCAGTATTTT.

With regard to this clone: The identical CDR3 is also encoded by other nucleotide sequences in the sample. The chain has TRBV5-4 and TRBJ2-5, with a weak D call TRBD1 (6 bases). Trimming left V 1 base short and J 1 base short, with 8 bases between. The germline V gene has CDR1 SGHNT and CDR2 YYREEE (reference sequence). This CDR3 spans 14 amino acids. CDR3 loop: CASSLRTAQETQYF. The CDR3 region has the DNA TGTGCCAGCAGCTTGAGGACAGCCCAAGAGACCCAGTACTTC.

The chain employs TRBV6-2 or TRBV6-3 and TRBJ2-7, with 11 bases that match TRBD2. With V trimmed by 2 bases and J by 4 bases, 19 bases remained unmatched. This CDR3 contains 20 residues. Germline V gives CDR1 MNHEY, CDR2 SVGEGT. CDR3 DNA sequence: TGTGCCAGCAGTTACCCGACTAGCGGGGATGCGCCCCACTCTGAATACGAGCAGTACTTC. Residues: CASSYPTSGDAPHSEYEQYF.

This chain joins TRBV30 and TRBJ1-2; a possible D gene is TRBD1 (5 bases). CDR1 and CDR2 (germline): GTSNPN, SVGIG (reference sequence). V dropped 2 bases and J dropped 4 bases, with 26 bases sitting between them. The CDR3 runs to 18 residues. The CDR3 loop reads CAWSPKSLGRGLSYGYTF. The CDR3 DNA is TGTGCCTGGAGTCCAAAATCCCTGGGACGGGGACTAAGCTATGGCTACACCTTC.

The chain recombines TRBV14 with TRBJ2-5; possible D gene TRBD2, 5 bases. The CDR3 has 13 residues. V dropped 8 bases and J dropped 4 bases, with 14 bases sitting between them. Germline V gives CDR1 SGHDN, CDR2 FVKESK. CDR3 bases: TGTGCCAGCGGCAAGGAGGTTGGAGAGACCCAGTACTTC. As protein: CASGKEVGETQYF.

The chain uses TRBV6-5 and TRBJ2-1, with TRBD2 identical over 8 bases. Germline V CDR1 and CDR2: MNHEY, SVGAGI. Losses at the gene ends were 10 bases for V and 8 bases for J; bases not matched to a gene: 13. This CDR3 spans 14 amino acids. This chain's CDR3 is CAIQRGRDVYEQFF. For the CDR3, the DNA is TGTGCCATCCAGCGGGGGCGGGATGTCTATGAGCAGTTCTTC.

The chain employs TRBV7-6 and TRBJ2-5; 7 bases match TRBD2. This CDR3 has 17 residues. CDR1 and CDR2 (germline): SGHVS, FNYEAQ. V dropped 1 base and J dropped 2; count of bases not matched to a gene: 10. CDR3 nucleotide sequence: TGTGCCAGCAGCTTAGTAGGGGCGGGGGTACTGCAAGAGACCCAGTACTTC. Translated, it gives CASSLVGAGVLQETQYF.

A remark on this clone: This sample also contains other DNA sequences that code for the same CDR3. J is TRBJ1-2 and V is TRBV12-3 or TRBV12-4; 10 positions match TRBD1. The CDR3 is made up of 13 amino acids. V dropped 5 bases and J dropped 8; count of bases not matched to a gene: 5. CDR3 DNA sequence: TGTGCCAGCAGTCTGACAGGGGGCGGGGGCTACACCTTC. This encodes CASSLTGGGGYTF.

The rearrangement joins TRBV7-3 to TRBJ2-2, with a tentative D call TRBD1 (6 bases). CDR3 size: 14 residues. The germline V gene encodes CDR1 SGHTA and CDR2 FQGTGA. The ends were cut back, 5 bases at V and 4 bases at J, with 11 bases in the middle. The CDR3 sequence: CASSGDRRTGELFF. The CDR3 region has the DNA TGTGCCAGCAGCGGTGACAGGCGCACCGGGGAGCTGTTTTTT.

V and J are TRBV7-3 and TRBJ2-5; possible D gene TRBD2, 5 bases. This CDR3 is built from 15 residues. Germline V gene sequence: CDR1 SGHTA, CDR2 FQGTGA. The V end was cut by 1 base, the J end by 2 bases, with 11 bases between. The DNA of the CDR3 is TGTGCCAGCAGCTTAATGCCGGGATCACAAGAGACCCAGTACTTC. Amino acids: CASSLMPGSQETQYF.